The sequence of this TCR beta chain was determined in a study of cytomegalovirus exposure and HLA in healthy donors. The study's findings and limits: Donor immune exposure was known only as CMV serostatus.

V was pared by 2 bases and J by 5 bases, with 12 bases between. CDR3 length: 14 residues. CDR1 is SGHVS and CDR2 is FQNEAQ in the germline V gene. Concerning this clone: Antigen unknown.

A multiplex PCR was run with 60 Vbeta primers and 13 Jbeta primers. Clones were read by immunoSEQ multiplex PCR, and TCRdb kept only the in-frame ones, dropping some. The sample consists of 150,000 to 200,000 clones, over 75% of them appearing once. Every donor was a healthy person donating bone marrow. The sequencing sample was made of PBMCs. The receptor's source is a man aged 18-30 years in good health and CMV-seronegative. V and J are TRBV7-8 and TRBJ2-5, with D possibly being TRBD2 (7 bases). CDR3 DNA: TGTGCCAGCAGCTTACGGGGGGCGGGGGAGACCCAGTACTTC. As protein: CASSLRGAGETQYF.